A single sample is the source of the 30 T cell receptor beta chains below, sequenced in a study of T cells in Graves' hyperthyroidism and ophthalmopathy. The TCR beta CDR3 regions underwent amplification using RNA transcripts as the source. HTBI primers were the set used in a first-round RT-PCR of the TCR CDR3. TCRdb ran MiXCR on the multiplex PCR reads and lists one entry per CDR3 protein. The profile covers around 400,000 distinct CDR3 sequences, with approximately 13% appearing a single time and 9.2% taken by the ten largest. The sample was blood. The source is a woman aged 18-29 years with Graves' hyperthyroidism.

V usage is TRBV11-1 and J usage is TRBJ2-4, with D maybe TRBD2 (7 bases). Germline CDR1 reads SGHAT; CDR2 reads FQDESV (reference sequence). With 1 base removed from V and 6 bases from J, the gap between germline ends came to 10 bases. The CDR3 is made up of 14 amino acids. CDR3 sequence: CASSLGGGANIQYF. The DNA for the CDR3 is TGTGCCAGCAGCTTAGGCGGGGGCGCAAACATTCAGTACTTC.

This chain uses TRBV9 with TRBJ2-7, with no clear D. Germline assignment: CDR1 SGDLS and CDR2 YYNGEE. The CDR3 has 11 residues. The V end lost 2 bases, the J end lost 7 bases, and 7 bases lay between the germline ends. CDR3 region: CASSVGEEQYF. As DNA, the CDR3 is TGTGCCAGCAGCGTGGGCGAGGAGCAGTACTTC. Complete variable domain (other parts from reference TRBV9 and TRBJ2-7): DSGVTQTPKHLITATGQRVTLRCSPRSGDLSVYWYQQSLDQGLQFLIQYYNGEERAKGNILERFSAQQFPDLHSELNLSSLELGDSALYFCASSVGEEQYFGPGTRLTVT.

This clonotype was picked up a small number of times. The chain combines TRBV5-1 with TRBJ2-3; TRBD2 matches 7 bases. Germline V gene data show CDR1 as SGHRS and CDR2 as YFSETQ. The CDR3 has 17 amino acids. After removal of 3 bases from V and 6 bases from J, the junction contained 16 bases not matched to a gene. CDR3 DNA: TGCGCCAGCAGCTCAGGACTAGTGGGAGGCCGAATGGATACGCAGTATTTT. It codes for CASSSGLVGGRMDTQYF.

The table lists this clonotype with many counts. This chain uses TRBV12-3 or TRBV12-4 with TRBJ1-5; 9 bases are a match to TRBD1. CDR3 length equals 15 residues. With V trimmed by 5 bases and J by 1 base, 3 bases remained unmatched. The CDR3 protein is CASSQTGGSNQPQHF. In DNA, the CDR3 is TGTGCCAGCAGTCAGACAGGGGGAAGCAATCAGCCCCAGCATTTT.

This clonotype was picked up many times. In nucleotides, the CDR3 is TGTGCCTGGGGGGGACAGGGATTTGGGTACACCGGGGAGCTGTTTTTT. Its protein is CAWGGQGFGYTGELFF. This chain connects TRBV30 to TRBJ2-2; 9 positions agree with TRBD1. Germline values: CDR1 GTSNPN, CDR2 SVGIG (reference sequence). CDR3 length: 16 residues. V lost 5 bases and J lost 3; bases outside the gene matches: 10.

V usage is TRBV7-9 and J usage is TRBJ2-5, with a tentative D call TRBD1 (5 bases). In germline, CDR1 is SEHNR, CDR2 FQNEAQ (reference sequence). The CDR3 has 14 amino acids. V lost 1 base to trimming and J lost 5 bases, with 11 bases between them. The DNA for the CDR3 is TGTGCCAGCAGCTTAGTTCAGGGTTCGGAGACCCAGTACTTC. It codes for CASSLVQGSETQYF.

This clonotype was counted many times. The rearrangement links TRBV20-1 to TRBJ2-1; TRBD2 is a possible D gene (5 bases). With 6 bases removed from V and 9 bases from J, the gap between germline ends came to 21 bases. Per the germline V gene, CDR1 is DFQATT and CDR2 is SNEGSKA (reference sequence). This CDR3 comprises 14 residues. Here the CDR3 reads CSASGHEARSEQFF. In DNA form, the CDR3 reads TGCAGTGCAAGCGGCCATGAGGCCCGCAGTGAGCAGTTCTTC.

This clonotype was recorded many times. The chain has TRBV11-2 and TRBJ2-7, with 10 positions matching TRBD1. Germline V lookup: CDR1 SGHAT, CDR2 FQNNGV. This CDR3 comprises 16 residues. Germline trimming cut 1 base from V and 6 bases from J; bases unmatched to any gene: 9. In DNA, the CDR3 is TGTGCCAGCAGCTTAGTGACAGGGGGCGGGATTGGCGAGCAGTACTTC. This translates into CASSLVTGGGIGEQYF.

This clonotype turned up a few times. The chain has TRBV19 and TRBJ1-6, with TRBD1 as a possible D gene (5 bases). Germline CDR1 is LNHDA and CDR2 is SQIVND (reference sequence). V was trimmed by 2 bases and J by 8 bases, leaving 13 bases between them. The CDR3 has 15 amino acids. The CDR3: CASSIKQGRDSPLHF. The CDR3 nucleotides read TGTGCCAGTAGTATAAAGCAGGGCAGGGATTCACCCCTCCACTTT.

This clonotype was counted at least ten times. This CDR3 is CASSPPRRVKNIQYF. The CDR3 nucleotides are TGTGCCAGCAGCCCTCCTCGCAGGGTCAAAAACATTCAGTACTTC. V gene TRBV3-1 combines with J gene TRBJ2-4; the D gene is possibly TRBD1 (5 bases). V lost 4 bases, J lost 3 bases, and 13 bases lay in between. The CDR3 covers 15 residues. CDR1 and CDR2 (germline): LGHDT, YNNKEL (reference sequence).

This clonotype was detected many times. This chain links TRBV20-1 with TRBJ2-7; 8 bases align to TRBD1. The length of the CDR3 is 15 residues. Germline CDR1 DFQATT, CDR2 SNEGSKA (reference sequence). The J segment lost 0 bases and the V segment lost 2 bases, leaving 6 bases of the junction unmatched. The CDR3 is CSARSQGAPSYEQYF. CDR3 nucleotides: TGCAGTGCTAGATCCCAGGGGGCACCCTCCTACGAGCAGTACTTC.

This clonotype was counted ten times or more. The V and J genes are TRBV3-1 and TRBJ1-5; unclear D gene. The CDR3 length is 18 residues. The V end lost 1 base, the J end lost 3 bases, and 19 bases lay between the germline ends. Germline loops: CDR1 LGHDT, CDR2 YNNKEL (reference sequence). The CDR3 loop reads CASSQGGRSAPLNQPQHF. In DNA, the CDR3 is TGTGCCAGCAGCCAAGGAGGGAGGTCGGCACCGCTCAATCAGCCCCAGCATTTT.

Ten or more counts support this clonotype. V and J are TRBV5-5 and TRBJ1-6; D call uncertain. With 0 bases removed from V and 8 bases from J, the gap between germline ends came to 6 bases. There are 13 residues in the CDR3. CDR1 and CDR2 from the germline V gene are SGHKS and YYEKEE (reference sequence). The CDR3 reads CASSLVFDSPLHF. CDR3 in DNA: TGTGCCAGCAGCTTGGTTTTTGATTCACCCCTCCACTTT.

Worth noting for this clonotype: Its ends do not fully match the called genes, so a read error is possible. The chain uses TRBV4-1 and TRBJ2-2; 11 nucleotides align to TRBD2. CDR1 and CDR2 (germline): MGHRA, YSYEKL. This CDR3 contains 22 residues. The CDR3 DNA sequence: TGCGCCAGCAGCCACGGGTGGTGGGGACTAGCGGACGGACTGAGCAACACCGGGGAGCTGCTTTTT. Its protein is CASSHGWWGLADGLSNTGELLF.

This clonotype appeared a few times. The chain combines TRBV19 with TRBJ1-1, with D possibly being TRBD1 (5 bases). Trimming removed 9 bases from V and 0 bases from J, with 20 bases in between. This CDR3 has 16 residues. Germline V lookup: CDR1 LNHDA, CDR2 SQIVND (reference sequence). The CDR3 DNA follows: TGTGCCAGCAGCCCGAACGGGGCAGCAATGAACACTGAAGCTTTCTTT. Translated, it gives CASSPNGAAMNTEAFF.

This clonotype was found many times. The CDR3 sequence: CASSFRLGPQETQYF. CDR3 sequence (DNA): TGTGCCAGCAGCTTCCGGTTAGGCCCCCAAGAGACCCAGTACTTC. The V gene is TRBV28, the J gene TRBJ2-5; D is ambiguous. The CDR3 is 15 residues long. Deletions cut 6 bases from V and 1 base from J, with 15 bases between. In germline, CDR1 is MDHEN, CDR2 SYDVKM.

The rearrangement joins TRBV5-6 to TRBJ2-7, with 7 bases that match TRBD2. The V segment lost 2 bases and the J segment 2 bases; nucleotides outside the gene matches: 7. Germline CDR1 is SGHDT and CDR2 is YYEEEE. The CDR3 consists of 15 residues. CDR3 bases: TGTGCCAGCAGCTTAAGTCCGGGGGGACCCTACGAGCAGTACTTC. It codes for CASSLSPGGPYEQYF.

This clonotype has more than one count but fewer than ten. V gene TRBV11-3 combines with J gene TRBJ1-5; TRBD1 matches at 7 bases. V dropped 5 bases and J dropped 1; count of bases not matched to a gene: 11. This CDR3 region has 17 residues. Germline assignment: CDR1 SGHNT and CDR2 YENEEA. CDR3 sequence: CASSPGELGQSNQPQHF. CDR3 sequence (DNA): TGTGCCAGCAGCCCGGGGGAGTTGGGACAGAGCAATCAGCCCCAGCATTTT. Full variable domain (rest looked up from reference TRBV11-3 and TRBJ1-5): EAGVVQSPRYKIIEKKQPVAFWCNPISGHNTLYWYLQNLGQGPELLIRYENEEAVDDSQLPKDRFSAERLKGVDSTLKIQPAELGDSAVYLCASSPGELGQSNQPQHFGDGTRLSIL.

In this sample, this clonotype turned up many times. The chain links TRBV7-3 to TRBJ1-1, with 7 bases aligning to TRBD1. Germline-derived CDR1 and CDR2 are SGHTA and FQGTGA. CDR3 length equals 13 residues. The V segment lost 11 bases and the J segment 0 bases; nucleotides outside the gene matches: 6. The CDR3 DNA sequence: TGTGCCGGACTCAGGGGGGTGAACACTGAAGCTTTCTTT. It is translated as CAGLRGVNTEAFF. Combining the CDR3 with reference TRBV7-3 and TRBJ1-1 gives the whole variable domain GAGVSQTPSNKVTEKGKYVELRCDPISGHTALYWYRQSLGQGPEFLIYFQGTGAADDSGLPNDRFFAVRPEGSVSTLKIQRTERGDSAVYLCAGLRGVNTEAFFGQGTRLTVV.

This clonotype came up many times. The chain carries TRBV6-1 and TRBJ2-3; 7 bases fit TRBD2. Germline V gene sequence: CDR1 MNHNS, CDR2 SASEGT. CDR3 size: 13 residues. V gave up 6 bases and J gave up 6 bases; unmatched junction bases: 6. This CDR3 reads CASRETSEDTQYF. The CDR3 coding sequence is TGTGCCAGCAGGGAAACTAGCGAGGATACGCAGTATTTT.

This clonotype was recorded a few times. The chain joins TRBV9 to TRBJ2-7; TRBD1 matches 7 bases. This CDR3 comprises 13 residues. Losses at the gene ends were 3 bases for V and 6 bases for J; bases not matched to a gene: 6. Germline V gene lookup returns CDR1 SGDLS and CDR2 YYNGEE. The CDR3 here is CASSGIQGSEQYF. As DNA, the CDR3 is TGTGCCAGCAGCGGAATACAGGGGAGCGAGCAGTACTTC. Full variable domain (rest looked up from reference TRBV9 and TRBJ2-7): DSGVTQTPKHLITATGQRVTLRCSPRSGDLSVYWYQQSLDQGLQFLIQYYNGEERAKGNILERFSAQQFPDLHSELNLSSLELGDSALYFCASSGIQGSEQYFGPGTRLTVT.

This clonotype was seen only a few times. V and J are TRBV7-2 and TRBJ2-1, with 7 positions matching TRBD2. Germline V gives CDR1 SGHTA, CDR2 FQGNSA. V lost 4 bases and J lost 9; bases outside the gene matches: 15. This CDR3 comprises 16 residues. CDR3 amino acids: CASSSYVSSGGGEQFF. CDR3 coding DNA: TGTGCCAGCAGCTCTTATGTGTCTAGCGGCGGGGGTGAGCAGTTCTTC.

This clonotype was seen ten or more times. The CDR3 sequence is CASSPGRAEAFF. The CDR3 DNA is TGTGCCAGCAGCCCCGGACGAGCTGAAGCTTTCTTT. This rearrangement joins TRBV28 to TRBJ1-1; D is ambiguous. V lost 6 bases to trimming and J lost 6 bases, with 11 bases between them. Germline V gives CDR1 MDHEN, CDR2 SYDVKM. The CDR3 sequence is 12 residues long.

This clonotype appeared many times. For the CDR3, the DNA is TGTGCCAGCAGTTTGGAGCGGGGCGCAAGCTCCTACAATGAGCAGTTCTTC. Amino acid sequence: CASSLERGASSYNEQFF. The V gene is TRBV28, the J gene TRBJ2-1; 7 nucleotides agree with TRBD2. Germline assignment: CDR1 MDHEN and CDR2 SYDVKM. The CDR3 loop spans 17 amino acids. The J segment lost 0 bases and the V segment lost 3 bases, leaving 8 bases of the junction unmatched.

This clonotype was counted only a few times. The gene calls are TRBV7-9 and TRBJ2-3, with D unresolved. Germline V gene data show CDR1 as SEHNR and CDR2 as FQNEAQ (reference sequence). The CDR3 is 14 amino acids. Trimming cost V 1 base and J 2 bases, with 7 bases left between them. Here the CDR3 DNA reads TGTGCCAGCAGCTTAGAAGGTGACACAGATACGCAGTATTTT. Translation gives CASSLEGDTDTQYF.

The J gene is TRBJ2-3, the V gene TRBV4-2, with 7 positions matching TRBD2. The germline V gene encodes CDR1 LGHNA and CDR2 YNFKEQ. The CDR3 is 16 residues long. V shed 1 base, J shed 6 bases, and the junction held 10 bases outside the gene matches. CDR3 sequence reads: CASSQVMTTGGDTQYF. Written as DNA, the CDR3 is TGTGCCAGCAGCCAAGTGATGACTACCGGGGGGGATACGCAGTATTTT.

The rearrangement joins TRBV6-2 or TRBV6-3 to TRBJ2-2; 8 positions agree with TRBD1. Germline V gives CDR1 MNHEY, CDR2 SVGEGT. The CDR3 loop spans 16 amino acids. V lost 6 bases to trimming and J lost 7 bases; unmatched junction nucleotides: 13. The CDR3 nucleotides read TGTGCCAGCAGCTCTGGACAGGGTTTCGTTAGCGGGGAGCTGTTTTTT. This codes for CASSSGQGFVSGELFF.

This clonotype was found a few times. The chain couples TRBV6-5 to TRBJ2-7; maybe TRBD2 (5 bases). Germline loops: CDR1 MNHEY, CDR2 SVGAGI. This CDR3 spans 13 amino acids. Trimming cost V 5 bases and J 0 bases, with 8 bases left between them. The CDR3 DNA reads as TGTGCCAGCAGTAACCGGGGCTCCTACGAGCAGTACTTC. Translation: CASSNRGSYEQYF.

Turning to this clonotype: Since a much larger clone is just one base distant, this may be a read error. Written as DNA, the CDR3 is TGTGCCAGCGGCTTAGCATGGGTCGGTGGCACTGAAGCTTTCTTT. It codes for CASGLAWVGGTEAFF. The chain combines TRBV11-1 with TRBJ1-1, with D hard to call. The CDR3 extends over 15 amino acids. Germline CDR1 reads SGHAT; CDR2 reads FQDESV (reference sequence).

The chain has TRBV9 and TRBJ1-2, with TRBD1 matching over 8 bases. The CDR3 covers 13 residues. V lost 9 bases and J lost 4; bases outside the gene matches: 8. Germline CDR1 is SGDLS and CDR2 is YYNGEE. CDR3 region: CANRGTAPYGYTF. The CDR3, as DNA: TGTGCCAACAGGGGGACTGCCCCCTATGGCTACACCTTC.